This entry lists 20 T cell receptor beta chains sequenced from one sample in a study of TIL therapy for anti-PD-1-resistant metastatic lung cancer (dated by TCRdb to 2020 to 2023). The sample's time point label, in plain terms: pre-treatment sample, taken before nivolumab and TIL therapy. TCR beta CDR3 regions were amplified from genomic DNA with the immunoSEQ v3 hsTCRB kit using bias-controlled multiplex PCR. Here the immuneACCESS table is served through TCRdb, limited to in-frame sequences with V and J called. Missing clones are a known gap in these copies; in checked studies unresolved V genes cover under half, and the rest lacks a known reason. The sample table records tens of thousands of clones; 80% to 90% of these occur just once. Clones ranked in the top ten supply about 5% of the sample. This sample comprised blood, obtained at baseline. The receptors derive from a person between 30 and 80 years old with non-small cell lung cancer.

CDR3 sequence: CATGQGRYEQYF. The CDR3 nucleotides read TGTGCCACGGGACAGGGGAGGTACGAGCAGTACTTC. This chain joins TRBV27 and TRBJ2-7, with 10 bases lining up with TRBD1. With 10 bases clipped from V and 4 bases from J, the junction kept 4 bases outside the gene matches. Germline values: CDR1 MNHEY, CDR2 SMNVEV (reference sequence). CDR3 length: 12 residues.

This rearrangement joins TRBV27 to TRBJ2-7; no definite D call. V was trimmed by 0 bases and J by 5 bases, leaving 11 bases between them. Germline V gene sequence: CDR1 MNHEY, CDR2 SMNVEV (reference sequence). The CDR3 consists of 14 residues. The CDR3 is CASSLSYLSNEQYF. The CDR3 region has the DNA TGTGCCAGCAGTTTATCCTATCTTTCGAACGAGCAGTACTTC.

The J gene is TRBJ2-7, the V gene TRBV7-3; D ambiguous. Deletions cut 1 base from V and 9 bases from J, with 19 bases between. The germline gives CDR1 SGHTA, CDR2 FQGTGA. This CDR3 is 15 amino acids long. The CDR3 loop reads CASSLKGPDQSVQYF. CDR3 DNA sequence: TGTGCCAGCAGCTTAAAAGGGCCAGATCAGTCAGTGCAGTACTTC.

This clone showed up just a few times. The V call is TRBV27, the J call TRBJ1-5; D is ambiguous. V lost 4 bases and J 1 base, leaving 5 bases between the germline ends. Germline CDR1 MNHEY, CDR2 SMNVEV (reference sequence). The CDR3 runs 13 residues. CDR3 residues: CASSSGSNQPQHF. The CDR3, as DNA: TGTGCCAGCAGTTCTGGGAGCAATCAGCCCCAGCATTTT.

The V call is TRBV29-1, the J call TRBJ1-4; a weak D match, TRBD1 (5 bases). V was clipped by 6 bases and J by 7 bases, with 15 bases between them. In germline, CDR1 is SQVTM, CDR2 ANQGSEA. This CDR3 is built from 13 residues. For the CDR3, the DNA is TGCAGCGTGGACGGGGGAAACGGTGAAAAACTGTTTTTT. Protein sequence: CSVDGGNGEKLFF.

The sample holds a few counts of this clone. The chain carries TRBV19 and TRBJ1-1; 7 bases fit TRBD1. V dropped 2 bases and J dropped 8; count of bases not matched to a gene: 5. The germline gives CDR1 LNHDA, CDR2 SQIVND (reference sequence). The CDR3 is 13 amino acids. As DNA, the CDR3 is TGTGCCAGTAGTATATCATCAGGGGGGGAAGCTTTCTTT. This codes for CASSISSGGEAFF.

The chain joins TRBV6-2 or TRBV6-3 to TRBJ1-4; D is perhaps TRBD1 (6 bases). With 0 bases removed from V and 7 bases from J, the gap between germline ends came to 12 bases. Germline loops: CDR1 MNHEY, CDR2 SVGEGT. The CDR3 sequence is 15 residues long. As DNA, the CDR3 is TGTGCCAGCAGTTACTCGGCAGGGGCCCGTGAAAAACTGTTTTTT. Its protein is CASSYSAGAREKLFF.

The chain employs TRBV7-2 and TRBJ2-1; possibly TRBD1 or TRBD2 for D (5 bases each). This CDR3 has 15 amino acids. Between the trimmed V and J ends, which lost 5 bases and 5 bases, there was a span of 16 bases. Germline values: CDR1 SGHTA, CDR2 FQGNSA. For the CDR3, the DNA is TGTGCCAGCAGCCCGCAGGGACGGTCTAACAATGAGCAGTTCTTC. Residues: CASSPQGRSNNEQFF.

The chain recombines TRBV15 with TRBJ2-3; D is uncertain. Trimming removed 1 base from V and 0 bases from J, with 11 bases in between. CDR1 LNHNV and CDR2 YYDKDF come from the germline V gene (reference sequence). This CDR3 is built from 16 residues. Here the CDR3 reads CATSRGLELSTDTQYF. CDR3 nucleotides: TGTGCCACCAGCAGAGGGCTGGAGCTAAGCACAGATACGCAGTATTTT.

The rearrangement uses TRBV28 and TRBJ2-7, with D perhaps TRBD1 or TRBD2 (5 bases each). Trimming cost V 2 bases and J 5 bases, with 13 bases left between them. Per the germline V gene, CDR1 is MDHEN and CDR2 is SYDVKM. This CDR3 is 14 amino acids long. CDR3 protein: CASSLNGGAHEQYF. The CDR3 nucleotides read TGTGCCAGCAGTTTAAATGGGGGAGCCCACGAGCAGTACTTC.

The gene calls are TRBV6-5 and TRBJ2-1; D unresolved. This CDR3 is built from 13 residues. Germline V gives CDR1 MNHEY, CDR2 SVGAGI. The ends were cut back, 5 bases at V and 10 bases at J, with 15 bases in the middle. CDR3 DNA sequence: TGTGCCAGCAGTCCGCGGCGCCCCGGGGAGCAGTTCTTC. This sequence encodes CASSPRRPGEQFF.

The chain has TRBV27 and TRBJ2-1; 7 bases fit TRBD2. J was trimmed by 8 bases and V by 7 bases; bases with no gene match: 14. Germline CDR1 reads MNHEY; CDR2 reads SMNVEV (reference sequence). The CDR3 extends over 15 amino acids. The CDR3 protein is CASTPGPAGRHEQFF. CDR3 DNA: TGTGCCAGCACCCCCGGGCCAGCGGGGCGGCATGAGCAGTTCTTC.

The CDR3 bases are TGTGCCACCAGTGATTATAGCACAGGGGAATACAATGAGCAGTTCTTC. Protein: CATSDYSTGEYNEQFF. The chain links TRBV24-1 to TRBJ2-1; TRBD1 matches 7 bases. The germline gives CDR1 KGHDR, CDR2 SFDVKD. CDR3 size: 16 residues. The junction had 7 bases not matched to a gene; V was cut back by 2 bases and J by 4 bases.

This chain connects TRBV30 to TRBJ1-2; 8 nucleotides agree with TRBD1. V dropped 1 base and J dropped 8; count of bases not matched to a gene: 6. The CDR3 is made up of 13 amino acids. In germline, CDR1 is GTSNPN, CDR2 SVGIG (reference sequence). In nucleotides, the CDR3 is TGTGCCTGGAGTGAAAGACAGGGGAGCGGCTACACCTTC. Its translation is CAWSERQGSGYTF.

CDR3 sequence: CAWSVLAGGLDTQYF. The DNA of the CDR3 is TGTGCCTGGAGCGTTCTAGCGGGAGGTTTAGATACGCAGTATTTT. The chain uses TRBV30 and TRBJ2-3, with 11 bases identical to TRBD2. The V and J ends lost 3 bases and 5 bases, in that order; junction bases with no gene match: 7. Germline CDR1 is GTSNPN and CDR2 is SVGIG (reference sequence). CDR3 length equals 15 residues.

The chain joins TRBV11-3 to TRBJ2-5, with TRBD1 identical over 8 bases. The J segment lost 3 bases and the V segment lost 3 bases, leaving 6 bases of the junction unmatched. The CDR3 sequence is 15 residues long. Looked up from germline, CDR1 is SGHNT and CDR2 is YENEEA. CDR3 amino acids: CASSFRQGSKETQYF. The CDR3 DNA reads TGTGCCAGCAGCTTCCGACAGGGGTCCAAAGAGACCCAGTACTTC. Variable domain in full (rest from reference TRBV11-3 and TRBJ2-5): EAGVVQSPRYKIIEKKQPVAFWCNPISGHNTLYWYLQNLGQGPELLIRYENEEAVDDSQLPKDRFSAERLKGVDSTLKIQPAELGDSAVYLCASSFRQGSKETQYFGPGTRLLVL.

This chain links TRBV20-1 with TRBJ2-5; 9 bases match TRBD2. The length of the CDR3 is 16 residues. Unmatched junction bases numbered 8, after V lost 3 bases and J lost 0 bases. Per the germline V gene, CDR1 is DFQATT and CDR2 is SNEGSKA (reference sequence). In DNA form, the CDR3 reads TGCAGTGCTAGTAGGTCTAGCGGGACAAACCAAGAGACCCAGTACTTC. Translating it yields CSASRSSGTNQETQYF.

This chain links TRBV6-2 or TRBV6-3 with TRBJ1-6, with 7 bases matching TRBD1. Germline CDR1 is MNHEY and CDR2 is SVGEGT. Germline trimming cut 5 bases from V and 9 bases from J; bases unmatched to any gene: 7. The CDR3 runs 14 residues. The CDR3: CASSTTGEGSPLHF. CDR3 DNA sequence: TGTGCCAGCAGTACCACAGGGGAAGGTTCACCCCTCCACTTT.

By frequency in the sample, this clone is large. The chain employs TRBV4-3 and TRBJ2-6, with 10 bases fitting TRBD2. V gave up 4 bases and J gave up 6 bases; unmatched junction bases: 3. The CDR3 runs to 15 residues. Per germline, CDR1 LGHNA and CDR2 YSLEER. CDR3 sequence: CASSRLAGEANVLTF. The CDR3 DNA reads TGCGCCAGCAGCCGCCTAGCGGGAGAGGCCAACGTCCTGACTTTC.

This clone has just one count. This chain uses TRBV7-2 with TRBJ1-3; D may be TRBD1 (5 bases). The CDR3 runs 13 residues. CDR1 is SGHTA and CDR2 is FQGNSA in the germline V gene. Trimming stripped 2 bases from V and 4 bases from J, with 6 bases between. The CDR3 here is CASSLQGGNTIYF. CDR3 nucleotide sequence: TGTGCCAGCAGCTTACAGGGAGGAAACACCATATATTTT.